A single sample is the source of the 22 T cell receptor beta chains below, sequenced in a study of blood T cell repertoires in COVID-19. Sequenced by immunoSEQ multiplex PCR; TCRdb stores in-frame clones only, minus some. The data hold about 170,000 clones, with almost 85% observed a single time. Sequencing used peripheral blood. The receptors come from a woman at least 80 years old with COVID-19, enrolled during active disease.

V and J are TRBV5-6 and TRBJ2-5; D may be TRBD1 (5 bases). The V gene's germline CDR1 is SGHDT and CDR2 YYEEEE. CDR3 size: 14 residues. With 4 bases removed from V and 5 bases from J, the gap between germline ends came to 15 bases. The CDR3: CASSQVRDGETQYF. DNA of the CDR3: TGTGCCAGCAGCCAAGTCAGGGATGGGGAGACCCAGTACTTC.

The rearrangement links TRBV21-1 to TRBJ2-2; the table's D gene call, TRBD1, was not cross checked with the DNA. TRBV21-1 is marked as a pseudogene. CDR3 length equals 14 residues. Here the CDR3 reads CASSKTTDTGELFF. The CDR3 DNA follows: TGTGCCAGCAGCAAGACGACAGACACCGGGGAGCTGTTTTTT.

This sequence joins TRBV7-9 and TRBJ2-7, with a tentative D call TRBD2 (5 bases). Germline lookup yields CDR1 SEHNR and CDR2 FQNEAQ (reference sequence). V lost 5 bases, J lost 1 base, and 9 bases lay in between. The CDR3 is made up of 13 amino acids. DNA for the CDR3: TGTGCCAGCAGCCAATCGGGGTCCTACGAGCAGTACTTC. Amino acid sequence: CASSQSGSYEQYF.

The J gene is TRBJ2-4, the V gene TRBV3-1 (or the pseudogene TRBV3-2); TRBD2 aligns across 8 bases. CDR1 is LGHDT and CDR2 is YNNKEL in the germline V gene (reference sequence). V lost 1 base to trimming and J lost 0 bases; unmatched junction nucleotides: 5. The CDR3 sequence is 17 residues long. CDR3 region: CASSQGLANLAKNIQYF. DNA of the CDR3: TGTGCCAGCAGCCAAGGACTAGCGAACTTAGCCAAAAACATTCAGTACTTC.

The table lists this clone with a count of one. The chain combines TRBV4-3 with TRBJ2-1; 10 nucleotides align to TRBD2. Germline V lookup: CDR1 LGHNA, CDR2 YSLEER. The CDR3 consists of 16 residues. V lost 1 base to trimming and J lost 5 bases; unmatched junction nucleotides: 5. The CDR3 reads CASSQVPAGGHNEQFF. The CDR3 region has the DNA TGCGCCAGCAGCCAAGTTCCAGCGGGGGGGCACAATGAGCAGTTCTTC.

The chain uses TRBV7-4 and TRBJ1-2; D may be TRBD1 (6 bases). The V gene's germline CDR1 is SGHVT and CDR2 SQSDAQ. V lost 7 bases, J lost 13 bases, and 34 bases lay in between. CDR3 size: 17 residues. The CDR3 loop reads CASTLVRDKAELFGPTF. The DNA for the CDR3 is TGTGCCAGCACCCTTGTCCGGGACAAGGCTGAGTTATTTGGTCCCACCTTC.

The V and J genes are TRBV3-1 (or the pseudogene TRBV3-2) and TRBJ2-3, with 8 nucleotides matching TRBD2. The CDR3 is made up of 13 amino acids. J was trimmed by 4 bases and V by 8 bases; bases with no gene match: 5. Germline V lookup: CDR1 LGHDT, CDR2 YNNKEL (reference sequence). The CDR3 DNA reads TGTGCCAGCGCGGGGCGGGGGGCAGATACGCAGTATTTT. Residues: CASAGRGADTQYF.

The chain couples TRBV18 to TRBJ2-6; D possibly corresponds to TRBD1 (6 bases). Per germline, CDR1 KGHSH and CDR2 LQKENI. The V end was cut by 6 bases, the J end by 2 bases, with 14 bases between. The CDR3 has 16 amino acids. In nucleotides, the CDR3 is TGTGCCAGCTCGGTCATACAGGGTGCTGGGGCCAACGTCCTGACTTTC. Its protein is CASSVIQGAGANVLTF.

J is TRBJ2-1 and V is TRBV14; the match to TRBD2 covers 9 bases. The V gene end was trimmed by 4 bases and the J gene end by 6 bases; junction bases not matched to a gene: 7. CDR3 length: 15 residues. Germline lookup yields CDR1 SGHDN and CDR2 FVKESK. In DNA form, the CDR3 reads TGTGCCAGCAGCCGGGGACTAGCCTGGGGCAATGAGCAGTTCTTC. Protein product: CASSRGLAWGNEQFF.

The chain links TRBV10-3 to TRBJ1-4; 7 bases map to TRBD1. The CDR3 contains 16 residues. V trimming: 0 bases; J trimming: 6 bases; junction bases outside the gene matches: 7. Germline-derived CDR1 and CDR2 are ENHRY and SYGVKD. Here the CDR3 DNA reads TGTGCCATCAGTGAGTCGAAGGGGGCCGGCTATGAAAAACTGTTTTTT. Translated, it gives CAISESKGAGYEKLFF.

The chain joins TRBV2 to TRBJ2-3, with 11 bases lining up with TRBD1. The V gene end was trimmed by 8 bases and the J gene end by 6 bases; junction bases not matched to a gene: 10. The CDR3 extends over 15 amino acids. The V gene's germline CDR1 is SNHLY and CDR2 FYNNEI. The CDR3 DNA is TGTGCCAGCGCCCGGGACAGGGGGAAACTTGATACGCAGTATTTT. Amino acid sequence: CASARDRGKLDTQYF.

The J gene is TRBJ2-2, the V gene TRBV9; perhaps TRBD1 as D (6 bases). Germline V CDR1 and CDR2: SGDLS, YYNGEE. The CDR3 contains 14 residues. Trimming shortened V by 8 bases and J by 2 bases, and 13 bases separated the two germline ends. CDR3 bases: TGTGCCAGTATGACAGGAGCCAACACCGGGGAGCTGTTTTTT. It yields the protein CASMTGANTGELFF.

The CDR3 DNA sequence: TGTGCCAGCAGCGTAGGCGGAGGGGGCCTAGGGAACTATGGCTACACCTTC. Its translation is CASSVGGGGLGNYGYTF. The genes are TRBV9 and TRBJ1-2; 7 bases align to TRBD1. The V gene end was trimmed by 0 bases and the J gene end by 2 bases; junction bases not matched to a gene: 10. Germline V gene data show CDR1 as SGDLS and CDR2 as YYNGEE. The CDR3 contains 17 residues. Full variable domain (missing parts from reference TRBV9 and TRBJ1-2): DSGVTQTPKHLITATGQRVTLRCSPRSGDLSVYWYQQSLDQGLQFLIQYYNGEERAKGNILERFSAQQFPDLHSELNLSSLELGDSALYFCASSVGGGGLGNYGYTFGSGTRLTVV.

The chain carries TRBV4-2 and TRBJ2-7, with 10 nucleotides matching TRBD1. This CDR3 has 16 amino acids. Per the germline V gene, CDR1 is LGHNA and CDR2 is YNFKEQ. J was trimmed by 2 bases and V by 4 bases; bases with no gene match: 8. CDR3 amino acids: CASSPLPGTGAYEQYF. CDR3 nucleotides: TGTGCCAGCAGCCCTCTCCCCGGGACAGGGGCCTACGAGCAGTACTTC.

The DNA for the CDR3 is TGTGCCAGCAGCTTAGCGGGCGGGAATTCTGCCGGGGAGCTGTTTTTT. It is translated as CASSLAGGNSAGELFF. This chain connects TRBV7-2 to TRBJ2-2; a weak D match, TRBD2 (6 bases). Trimming took off 0 bases at V and 6 bases at J, with 14 bases between the two ends. In germline, CDR1 is SGHTA, CDR2 FQGNSA. CDR3 size: 16 residues.

This rearrangement joins TRBV6-5 to TRBJ1-4; maybe TRBD1 (5 bases). Germline V lookup: CDR1 MNHEY, CDR2 SVGAGI. The CDR3 loop spans 14 amino acids. Trimming removed 4 bases from V and 2 bases from J, with 8 bases in between. In nucleotides, the CDR3 is TGTGCCAGCAGTTTAAAGGGGACTAATGAAAAACTGTTTTTT. This translates into CASSLKGTNEKLFF.

The rearrangement links TRBV18 to TRBJ1-1, with a weak D call TRBD1 (6 bases). The CDR3 has 15 amino acids. Per germline, CDR1 KGHSH and CDR2 LQKENI. Trimming left V 2 bases short and J 3 bases short, with 13 bases between. The CDR3 DNA reads TGTGCCAGCTCACCAGTAGGGGGAATGGACACTGAAGCTTTCTTT. Its protein product is CASSPVGGMDTEAFF.

V is TRBV3-1 (or the pseudogene TRBV3-2) and J is TRBJ2-1; D is perhaps TRBD2 (6 bases). This CDR3 contains 15 residues. V was pared by 4 bases and J by 4 bases, with 14 bases between. The germline V gene encodes CDR1 LGHDT and CDR2 YNNKEL (reference sequence). Written as DNA, the CDR3 is TGTGCCAGCAGCCCTGGTACGGGGGTTTACAATGAGCAGTTCTTC. Translating it yields CASSPGTGVYNEQFF.

The V and J genes are TRBV19 and TRBJ2-1; 9 bases align to TRBD1. V dropped 7 bases and J dropped 10; count of bases not matched to a gene: 11. This CDR3 has 14 amino acids. Germline V gene lookup returns CDR1 LNHDA and CDR2 SQIVND (reference sequence). CDR3 coding DNA: TGTGCCAGTAAAAGGACAGGGGTGGTTATGGAGCAGTTCTTC. As protein: CASKRTGVVMEQFF. Filled out from reference TRBV19 and TRBJ2-1, the complete variable domain reads DGGITQSPKYLFRKEGQNVTLSCEQNLNHDAMYWYRQDPGQGLRLIYYSQIVNDFQKGDIAEGYSVSREKKESFPLTVTSAQKNPTAFYLCASKRTGVVMEQFFGPGTRLTVL.

This rearrangement joins TRBV3-1 (or the pseudogene TRBV3-2) to TRBJ2-3; 10 bases fit TRBD2. The V segment lost 6 bases and the J segment 5 bases; nucleotides outside the gene matches: 8. The germline V gene has CDR1 LGHDT and CDR2 YNNKEL (reference sequence). This CDR3 spans 15 amino acids. The CDR3 loop is CASSLGPSGGDTQYF. The CDR3 bases are TGTGCCAGCAGTCTAGGGCCTAGCGGGGGAGATACGCAGTATTTT.

V and J are TRBV18 and TRBJ2-3; D unresolved. V was shortened by 0 bases and J by 1 base, with 5 bases between the two germline ends. From germline, CDR1 is KGHSH and CDR2 LQKENI. This CDR3 has 14 residues. Here the CDR3 reads CASSPPSGTDTQYF. In DNA form, the CDR3 reads TGTGCCAGCTCACCACCTTCGGGCACAGATACGCAGTATTTT.

The rearrangement uses TRBV28 and TRBJ2-7; TRBD1 matches at 8 bases. The germline V gene encodes CDR1 MDHEN and CDR2 SYDVKM. CDR3 length: 14 amino acids. V lost 6 bases, J lost 3 bases, and 7 bases stayed unmatched. The CDR3 spells CASRPPGGGYEQYF. The CDR3 DNA reads as TGTGCCAGCAGGCCACCAGGGGGCGGCTACGAGCAGTACTTC.